This TCR beta chain was sequenced for a study of shared clonotypes between healthy human individuals. About the study: The cohort comprised a couple of women and a few men. Their ages spanned 18 to 49 years. General study findings and limits: Shared across a handful of donors were roughly 4.8% of the naive CD4 clonotypes. At large depth, rarefaction still showed sorted-subset sequencing to be incomplete.

From germline, CDR1 is SNHLY and CDR2 FYNNEI. The CDR3 spans 11 residues. The V end lost 6 bases, the J end lost 7 bases, and 7 bases lay between the germline ends. Regarding this clone: The antigen is not known.

The data were produced by immunoSEQ multiplex PCR, yet TCRdb's version contains in-frame clones alone and is incomplete. The repertoire includes approximately 700,000 clones, 60% to 75% of them detected once, and more than 1.5% sits in the top ten. The V and J genes are TRBV2 and TRBJ2-1; D call uncertain. Sequenced input: memory CD4+ T cells sorted from blood. Subset in this sample: CD45RA-negative fraction. This clonotype was obtained from a woman in her 30s in good health. The DNA for the CDR3 is TGTGCCAGCAGGTCGGTTAATGAGCAGTTCTTC. The encoded protein is CASRSVNEQFF.